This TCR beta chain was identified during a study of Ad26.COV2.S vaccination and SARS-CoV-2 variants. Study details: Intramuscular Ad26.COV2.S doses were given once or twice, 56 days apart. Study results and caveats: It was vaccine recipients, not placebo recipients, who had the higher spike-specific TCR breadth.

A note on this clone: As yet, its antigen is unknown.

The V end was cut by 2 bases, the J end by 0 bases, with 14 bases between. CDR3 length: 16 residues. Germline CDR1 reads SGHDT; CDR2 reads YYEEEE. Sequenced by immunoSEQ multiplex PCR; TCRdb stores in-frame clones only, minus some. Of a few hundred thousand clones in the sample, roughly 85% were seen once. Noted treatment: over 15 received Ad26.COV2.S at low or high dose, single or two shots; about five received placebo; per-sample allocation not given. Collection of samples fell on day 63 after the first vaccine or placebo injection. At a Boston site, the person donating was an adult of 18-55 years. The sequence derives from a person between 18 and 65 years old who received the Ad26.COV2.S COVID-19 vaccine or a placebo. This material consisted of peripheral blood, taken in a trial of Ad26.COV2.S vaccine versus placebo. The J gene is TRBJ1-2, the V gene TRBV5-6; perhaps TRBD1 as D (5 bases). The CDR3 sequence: CASSLSQRGSNYGYTF. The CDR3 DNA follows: TGTGCCAGCAGCTTAAGTCAAAGGGGTTCTAACTATGGCTACACCTTC. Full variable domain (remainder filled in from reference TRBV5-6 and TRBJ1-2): DAGVTQSPTHLIKTRGQQVTLRCSPKSGHDTVSWYQQALGQGPQFIFQYYEEEERQRGNFPDRFSGHQFPNYSSELNVNALLLGDSALYLCASSLSQRGSNYGYTFGSGTRLTVV.